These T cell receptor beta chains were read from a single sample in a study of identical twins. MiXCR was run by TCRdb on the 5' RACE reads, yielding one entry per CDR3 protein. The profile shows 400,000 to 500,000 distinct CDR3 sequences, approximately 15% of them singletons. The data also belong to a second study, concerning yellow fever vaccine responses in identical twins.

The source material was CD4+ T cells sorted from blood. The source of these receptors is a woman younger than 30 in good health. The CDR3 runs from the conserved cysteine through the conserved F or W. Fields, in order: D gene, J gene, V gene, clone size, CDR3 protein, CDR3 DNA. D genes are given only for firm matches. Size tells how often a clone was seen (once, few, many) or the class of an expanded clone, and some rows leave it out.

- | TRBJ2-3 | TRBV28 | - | CASSGSRGTDTQYF | TGTGCCAGCAGTGGGTCTCGGGGCACAGATACGCAGTATTTT
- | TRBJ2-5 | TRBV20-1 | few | CSAPDRSIGETQYF | TGCAGTGCCCCCGACAGGTCGATTGGAGAGACCCAGTACTTC
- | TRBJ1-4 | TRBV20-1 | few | CSARDGLRANEKLFF | TGCAGTGCTAGAGATGGGCTCAGGGCTAATGAAAAACTGTTTTTT
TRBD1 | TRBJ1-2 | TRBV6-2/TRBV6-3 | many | CASSSTGTAPYGYTF | TGTGCCAGCAGTAGTACGGGGACAGCACCCTATGGCTACACCTTC
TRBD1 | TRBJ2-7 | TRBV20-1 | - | CCASSFWDSQNSYEQYF | TGCTGTGCTAGTTCATTTTGGGACAGCCAAAACTCCTACGAGCAGTACTTC
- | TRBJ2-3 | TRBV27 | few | CASSSRRTGADTQYF | TGTGCCAGCAGCTCAAGGAGGACGGGTGCGGATACGCAGTATTTT
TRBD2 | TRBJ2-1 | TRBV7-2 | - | CASSLSGSFDEQFF | TGTGCCAGCAGTCTTAGCGGGAGCTTTGATGAGCAGTTCTTC
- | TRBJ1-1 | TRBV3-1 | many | CASSQEQGNTEAFF | TGCGCCAGCAGCCAAGAACAGGGAAACACTGAAGCTTTCTTT
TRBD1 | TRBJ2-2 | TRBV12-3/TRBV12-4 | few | CASSSLGQTNTGELFF | TGTGCCAGCAGTTCATTGGGACAGACTAACACCGGGGAGCTGTTTTTT
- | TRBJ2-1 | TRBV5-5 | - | CASWGAVQVQFF | TGTGCCAGCTGGGGAGCGGTCCAAGTGCAGTTCTTC
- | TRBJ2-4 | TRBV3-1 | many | CASSQVRLGAVQYF | TGTGCCAGCAGCCAAGTCAGACTAGGAGCCGTTCAGTACTTC
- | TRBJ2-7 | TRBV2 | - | CASSEAGELGEQYF | TGTGCCAGCAGTGAAGCGGGGGAACTTGGGGAGCAGTACTTC
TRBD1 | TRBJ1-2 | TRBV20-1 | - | CSASAAGTGGGYTF | TGCAGTGCTAGCGCGGCGGGGACAGGGGGTGGCTACACCTTC
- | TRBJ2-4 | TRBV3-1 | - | CASSRNEAKNIQYF | TGTGCCAGCAGCCGGAACGAGGCCAAAAACATTCAGTACTTC
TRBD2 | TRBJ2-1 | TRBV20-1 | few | CSAEGLPTVNEQFF | TGCAGTGCTGAGGGACTACCGACAGTCAATGAGCAGTTCTTC
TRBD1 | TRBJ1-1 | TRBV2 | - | CASNFGKKGANTEAFF | TGTGCCAGCAACTTCGGCAAAAAGGGGGCGAACACTGAAGCTTTCTTT
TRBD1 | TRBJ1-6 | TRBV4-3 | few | CASSQEQGIWISLHF | TGCGCCAGCAGCCAAGAACAGGGGATATGGATATCACTCCACTTT
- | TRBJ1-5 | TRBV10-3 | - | CAISESNLINQPQHF | TGTGCCATCAGTGAGTCGAATCTGATTAATCAGCCCCAGCATTTT
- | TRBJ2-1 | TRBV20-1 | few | CSARARTSYNEQFF | TGCAGTGCTAGAGCTAGGACAAGCTACAATGAGCAGTTCTTC
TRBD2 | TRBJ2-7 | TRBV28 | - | CASSLWTSGRYEQYF | TGTGCCAGCAGTTTATGGACTAGCGGGAGGTACGAGCAGTACTTC
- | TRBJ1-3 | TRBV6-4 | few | CASRADISGNTIYF | TGTGCCAGCAGGGCTGACATCTCTGGAAACACCATATATTTT
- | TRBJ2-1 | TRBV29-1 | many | CSVVSPPFYNEQFF | TGCAGCGTTGTTTCCCCACCTTTTTACAATGAGCAGTTCTTC
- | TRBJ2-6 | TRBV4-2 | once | CASSQDDKGGGANVLTF | TGTGCCAGCAGCCAAGATGATAAAGGAGGCGGGGCCAACGTCCTGACTTTC
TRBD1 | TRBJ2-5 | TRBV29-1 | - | CSGKQGAETQYF | TGCAGCGGTAAACAGGGGGCGGAGACCCAGTACTTC
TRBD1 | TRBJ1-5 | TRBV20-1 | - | CSARSGTGLDQPQHF | TGCAGTGCTAGGTCCGGGACAGGGCTCGATCAGCCCCAGCATTTT
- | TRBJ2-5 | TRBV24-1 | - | CATSEGGEETQYF | TGTGCCACCAGTGAAGGCGGAGAAGAGACCCAGTACTTC
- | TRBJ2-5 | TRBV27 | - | CASSSSAVGTQYF | TGTGCCAGCAGTTCCAGTGCAGTCGGGACCCAGTACTTC
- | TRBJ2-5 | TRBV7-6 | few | CASSRNIQETQYF | TGTGCCAGCAGCCGAAATATCCAAGAGACCCAGTACTTC
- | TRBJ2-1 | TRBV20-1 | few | CSASAEGMRGDEQFF | TGCAGTGCTAGCGCGGAGGGGATGAGGGGCGATGAGCAGTTCTTC
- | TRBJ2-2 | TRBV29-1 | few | CSVEGAGELFF | TGCAGCGTTGAAGGGGCCGGGGAGCTGTTTTTT
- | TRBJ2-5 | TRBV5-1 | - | CASSRTDKQTQYF | TGCGCCAGCAGCCGGACAGACAAACAGACCCAGTACTTC
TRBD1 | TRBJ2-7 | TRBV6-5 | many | CASSGQGHEQYF | TGTGCCAGCAGTGGACAGGGCCACGAGCAGTACTTC
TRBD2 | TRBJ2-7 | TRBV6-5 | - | CASSYSSGGAKTYEQYF | TGTGCCAGCAGTTATTCTAGCGGGGGGGCAAAAACCTACGAGCAGTACTTC
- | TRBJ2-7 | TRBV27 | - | CASSIGGLSYEQYF | TGTGCCAGCAGCATCGGGGGCCTCTCCTACGAGCAGTACTTC
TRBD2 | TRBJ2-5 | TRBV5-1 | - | CASSPWGQGTSGGAKTQYF | TGCGCCAGCAGCCCCTGGGGACAGGGGACTAGCGGGGGGGCAAAGACCCAGTACTTC
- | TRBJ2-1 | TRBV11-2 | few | CASSLGAGTHNEQFF | TGTGCCAGCAGCTTAGGAGCAGGGACTCACAATGAGCAGTTCTTC
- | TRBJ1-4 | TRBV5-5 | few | CASTQHVNNEKLFF | TGTGCCAGCACCCAACACGTCAATAATGAAAAACTGTTTTTT
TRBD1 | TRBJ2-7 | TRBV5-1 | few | CASSSGTEKVSEQYF | TGCGCCAGCAGCTCCGGGACAGAAAAAGTCTCCGAGCAGTACTTC
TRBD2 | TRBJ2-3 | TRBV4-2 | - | CASSKGVGLDSTDTQYF | TGTGCCAGCAGCAAAGGTGTAGGACTAGATAGCACAGATACGCAGTATTTT